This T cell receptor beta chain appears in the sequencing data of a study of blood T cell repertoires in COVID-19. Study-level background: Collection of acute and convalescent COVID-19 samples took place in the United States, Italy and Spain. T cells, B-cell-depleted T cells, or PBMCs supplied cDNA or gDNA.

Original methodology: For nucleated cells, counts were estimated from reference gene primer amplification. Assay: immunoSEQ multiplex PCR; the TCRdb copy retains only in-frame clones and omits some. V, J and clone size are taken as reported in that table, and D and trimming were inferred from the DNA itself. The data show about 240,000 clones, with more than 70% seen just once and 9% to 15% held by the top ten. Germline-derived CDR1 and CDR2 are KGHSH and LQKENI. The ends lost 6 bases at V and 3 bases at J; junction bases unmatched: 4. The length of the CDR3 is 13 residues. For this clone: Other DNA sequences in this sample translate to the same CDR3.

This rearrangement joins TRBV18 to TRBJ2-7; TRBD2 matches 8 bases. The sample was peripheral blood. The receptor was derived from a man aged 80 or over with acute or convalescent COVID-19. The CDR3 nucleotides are TGTGCCAGCTCCCCCGGGACTAGCTACGAGCAGTACTTC. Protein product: CASSPGTSYEQYF.